These T cell receptor beta chains were read from a single sample in a study of blood T cell repertoires in COVID-19. Sequencing used immunoSEQ multiplex PCR; TCRdb keeps in-frame clones, though not all of them. The sample has about 61,000 clones; about 87% are singletons. Source material: peripheral blood. These receptor sequences come from a man between 60 and 75 years old with acute or convalescent COVID-19. The CDR3 runs from the conserved cysteine through the conserved F or W. D genes are given only for firm matches. Expanded clones get a size class; other rows say once, few or many, or leave the size out.

TRBD1,.,TRBJ1-2,TRBV18,14,CASSSLTGVQGYTF,TGTGCCAGCTCATCTCTAACAGGGGTACAAGGCTACACCTTC
TRBD2,.,TRBJ2-5,TRBV27,19,CASSSPRGTSGPQTETQYF,TGTGCCAGCAGTTCCCCCCGGGGGACTAGCGGCCCCCAGACGGAGACCCAGTACTTC
.,once,TRBJ2-5,TRBV18,15,CASSPPTSKGETQYF,TGTGCCAGCTCACCACCTACTTCCAAGGGGGAGACCCAGTACTTC
TRBD2,once,TRBJ2-1,TRBV2,16,CASSGPSGGPTGEQFF,TGTGCCAGCAGTGGACCTAGCGGGGGTCCTACTGGTGAGCAGTTCTTC
.,.,TRBJ1-4,TRBV7-2,13,CASKEGYREKLFF,TGTGCCAGCAAAGAGGGCTACCGTGAAAAACTGTTTTTT
.,.,TRBJ2-1,TRBV7-6,15,CASSLGQGSYNEQFF,TGTGCCAGCAGCTTAGGCCAGGGATCCTACAATGAGCAGTTCTTC
TRBD2,.,TRBJ2-1,TRBV11-2,17,CASSWTSGGTLGNEQFF,TGTGCCAGCAGCTGGACTAGCGGGGGGACCCTGGGGAATGAGCAGTTCTTC
.,.,TRBJ1-1,TRBV19,16,CASNLRQEAVNTEAFF,TGTGCCAGTAACCTCAGACAGGAGGCTGTGAACACTGAAGCTTTCTTT
.,.,TRBJ2-1,TRBV18,16,CASSPQFSGGYNEQFF,TGTGCCAGCTCACCACAGTTCTCCGGAGGCTACAATGAGCAGTTCTTC
TRBD1,.,TRBJ1-2,TRBV30,14,CAWSVRRTGAGYTF,TGTGCCTGGAGTGTACGAAGGACAGGGGCTGGCTACACCTTC
TRBD1,.,TRBJ1-2,TRBV4-3,17,CASSQGWTGGSNYGYTF,TGCGCCAGCAGCCAGGGTTGGACAGGGGGATCTAACTATGGCTACACCTTC
.,.,TRBJ1-5,TRBV19,14,CASRTAVSNQPQHF,TGTGCTAGTCGGACAGCCGTTAGCAATCAGCCCCAGCATTTT
TRBD1,.,TRBJ1-4,TRBV2,15,CASIPQGAGNEKLFF,TGTGCCAGCATCCCACAGGGGGCGGGTAATGAAAAACTGTTTTTT
.,.,TRBJ1-2,TRBV6-5,13,CATWDTRAYGYTF,TGTGCCACCTGGGACACACGGGCCTATGGCTACACCTTC
.,few,TRBJ2-7,TRBV7-8,15,CASSLETSTEHEQYF,TGTGCCAGCAGCTTAGAGACTAGTACCGAACACGAGCAGTACTTC
.,.,TRBJ1-4,TRBV5-1,14,CASSFSATNEKLFF,TGCGCCAGCAGCTTTTCCGCAACTAATGAAAAACTGTTTTTT
.,.,TRBJ2-1,TRBV10-3,17,CAISEYPSQKTDNEQFF,TGTGCCATCAGTGAGTACCCCTCACAGAAGACGGACAATGAGCAGTTCTTC
.,.,TRBJ1-2,TRBV6-6,14,CASSYRTDSYGYTF,TGTGCCAGCAGTTACCGGACAGATTCATATGGCTACACCTTC
.,few,TRBJ2-5,TRBV3-1/TRBV3-2,18,CASSQDTPRVVPQETQYF,TGTGCCAGCAGCCAAGATACCCCGCGCGTAGTTCCTCAAGAGACCCAGTACTTC
TRBD2,.,TRBJ2-5,TRBV30,14,CAWKKVSGVGTQYF,TGTGCCTGGAAGAAGGTGAGCGGGGTTGGGACCCAGTACTTC
.,.,TRBJ1-5,TRBV4-2,16,CASSQDLAAKNQPQHF,TGTGCCAGCAGCCAAGATCTGGCGGCCAAAAATCAGCCCCAGCATTTT
TRBD1,.,TRBJ2-4,TRBV30,19,CAWSAYRDRGSLAKNIQYF,TGTGCCTGGAGTGCATACCGGGACAGGGGATCACTAGCCAAAAACATTCAGTACTTC
.,.,TRBJ2-1,TRBV21-1,15,CDSSKDQDRECEQFF,TGTGACAGCAGCAAAGATCAAGACAGGGAGTGCGAGCAGTTCTTC
.,.,TRBJ2-3,TRBV14,15,CASSQVLARPDTQYF,TGTGCCAGCAGCCAAGTACTAGCCCGGCCGGATACGCAGTATTTT
.,.,TRBJ2-1,TRBV6-2/TRBV6-3,13,CASSLAITNEQFF,TGTGCCAGCAGCCTAGCCATCACGAATGAGCAGTTCTTC
.,few,TRBJ1-6,TRBV11-2,14,CASSTGHGNSPLHF,TGTGCCAGCAGCACGGGACACGGTAATTCACCCCTCCACTTT
.,.,TRBJ1-2,TRBV7-2,15,CASSLAPGATYGYTF,TGTGCCAGCAGCTTAGCCCCAGGGGCCACTTATGGCTACACCTTC
TRBD2,.,TRBJ2-3,TRBV5-1,16,CASSLIQRGATDTQYF,TGCGCCAGCAGCTTGATCCAGCGGGGGGCCACAGATACGCAGTATTTT
.,few,TRBJ1-3,TRBV6-5,14,CASSPGSSGNTIYF,TGTGCCAGCAGTCCCGGTAGCTCTGGAAACACCATATATTTT
TRBD2,.,TRBJ2-1,TRBV4-1,15,CASSQVGLAGDEQFF,TGCGCCAGCAGCCAAGTGGGGCTAGCGGGAGATGAGCAGTTCTTC
.,.,TRBJ1-5,TRBV4-2,16,CASSSLQGSPHQPQHF,TGTGCCAGCAGCTCCCTTCAGGGGTCCCCCCATCAGCCCCAGCATTTT
.,.,TRBJ2-5,TRBV7-3,11,CASSQGETQYF,TGTGCCAGCAGCCAGGGGGAGACCCAGTACTTC